The subject of this entry is one TCR beta chain. No antigen is known for it. This sample is drawn from a study of T-cell memory formation after mild COVID-19. Turning to the study itself: The two donors had largely donor-specific TCR clusters. Study results and limitations: Largely, contracting CD4+ clones fell within CM and EM, and contracting CD8+ clones within EMRA. Memory from before infection featured some responding clones, which suggests cross-reactive memory joined.

The CDR3 covers 17 residues. Trimming removed 3 bases from V and 7 bases from J; junction bases left unmatched: 14. Germline V gene data show CDR1 as SGHRS and CDR2 as YFSETQ. Employing constant-segment primers, 5'RACE generated TCR alpha and TCR beta cDNA libraries bearing sample barcodes and UMIs. Each CDR3 protein is one row after TCRdb ran MiXCR on the 5' RACE reads. The data contain hundreds of thousands of distinct CDR3 sequences, 20% to 30% of them seen just once; the ten biggest clones take up 7.5% to 10%. The sequence came from an adult woman who had mild COVID-19 (a few samples of this study predate the infection). Cell type and time point are not known. The specimen sequenced was PBMCs or a T cell subset sorted from them (not recorded which). The V call is TRBV5-1, the J call TRBJ2-1; 9 nucleotides match TRBD2. CDR3 nucleotides: TGCGCCAGCAGCTGGAATTCCGGACTAGCGCCACGGAATGAGCAGTTCTTC. Translating gives CASSWNSGLAPRNEQFF.